This TCR beta chain was recorded in a study of shared clonotypes between healthy human individuals. Whole-study context: Per donor, three plates held CD4 naive cells, three held CD4 memory, two held CD8 naive and one held CD8 memory.

A note on this clone: This specimen includes other DNA sequences encoding the same CDR3.

Germline values: CDR1 MDHEN, CDR2 SYDVKM. V lost 5 bases and J lost 6, with 2 bases in between. This CDR3 comprises 10 residues. TCRdb's copy holds only in-frame clones and misses some; the assay was immunoSEQ multiplex PCR. The sample records 550,000 to 800,000 clones, 74% being singletons. The clonotype comes from a woman aged 25 to 39 in good health. This chain uses TRBV28 with TRBJ2-1; D gene unclear. The sample was memory CD4+ T cells sorted from blood. As for subset: CD45RA-negative fraction. DNA for the CDR3: TGTGCCAGCAGTCTCAATGAGCAGTTCTTC. It codes for CASSLNEQFF.